One sample yielded the 14 T cell receptor beta chains listed below, sequenced in a study of blood T cell repertoires in COVID-19. Here immunoSEQ multiplex PCR was the method, and the copy in TCRdb shows in-frame clones only, minus some. The repertoire holds fewer than 200,000 clones, approximately 85% seen once, with about 1.2% in the top ten. The sequenced sample was peripheral blood. Receptor source: a man aged 60 to 75 who had recovered from COVID-19.

The chain couples TRBV7-2 to TRBJ2-4; 10 positions agree with TRBD2. Germline V gene sequence: CDR1 SGHTA, CDR2 FQGNSA. Unmatched junction bases numbered 6, after V lost 0 bases and J lost 10 bases. The CDR3 totals 15 residues. The CDR3 here is CASSLAPSGGGIQYF. The CDR3 bases are TGTGCCAGCAGCTTAGCGCCTAGCGGGGGTGGGATTCAGTACTTC. The entire variable domain, with the rest obtained from reference TRBV7-2 and TRBJ2-4, is as follows: GAGVSQSPSNKVTEKGKDVELRCDPISGHTALYWYRQSLGQGLEFLIYFQGNSAPDKSGLPSDRFSAERTGGSVSTLTIQRTQQEDSAVYLCASSLAPSGGGIQYFGAGTRLSVL.

The chain carries TRBV2 and TRBJ2-5; TRBD2 is a possible D gene (6 bases). V lost 3 bases, J lost 5 bases, and 7 bases lay in between. The CDR3 contains 12 residues. Looked up from germline, CDR1 is SNHLY and CDR2 is FYNNEI. The CDR3 coding sequence is TGTGCCAGCAGTGATGGGGGGGAGACCCAGTACTTC. It is translated as CASSDGGETQYF.

This clone was observed a handful of times. The chain employs TRBV18 and TRBJ1-1; weak D call: TRBD1 (5 bases). The germline V gene has CDR1 KGHSH and CDR2 LQKENI. CDR3 length equals 14 residues. V was cut by 2 bases and J by 2 bases, with 9 bases left in between. CDR3 sequence: CASSPSTGNTEAFF. The CDR3 coding sequence is TGTGCCAGCTCACCATCAACAGGAAACACTGAAGCTTTCTTT.

This clone was detected only once. The V and J genes are TRBV9 and TRBJ1-2; D perhaps matches TRBD1 (6 bases). The CDR3 runs 12 residues. Germline CDR1 is SGDLS and CDR2 is YYNGEE. V shed 3 bases and J shed 8 bases, with 11 bases lying between them. The CDR3 here is CASSGTTGGYTF. The CDR3 nucleotides are TGTGCCAGCAGCGGTACAACAGGGGGCTACACCTTC.

The V and J genes are TRBV20-1 and TRBJ2-7, with a tentative D call TRBD2 (5 bases). Trimming removed 6 bases from V and 7 bases from J, with 10 bases in between. The CDR3 runs 10 residues. Germline CDR1 DFQATT, CDR2 SNEGSKA (reference sequence). Here the CDR3 DNA reads TGCAGTGCAGGCCGGAGGGAGCAGTACTTC. Residues: CSAGRREQYF.

The CDR3 DNA reads as TGTGCCAGCACCCCCACGCCGGGATACGAGCAGTACTTC. Translated, it gives CASTPTPGYEQYF. The genes are TRBV27 and TRBJ2-7, with D maybe TRBD2 (5 bases). V lost 7 bases, J lost 4 bases, and 14 bases lay in between. Germline V gene sequence: CDR1 MNHEY, CDR2 SMNVEV (reference sequence). This CDR3 has 13 residues.

The rearrangement joins TRBV21-1 to TRBJ1-2; TRBD1, the table's D call, lacks a check against the DNA. TRBV21-1 is designated a pseudogene. The CDR3 totals 18 residues. The CDR3 is CASSKSLVPGQGALSYTF. In nucleotides, the CDR3 is TGTGCCAGCAGCAAATCCCTCGTTCCGGGACAGGGGGCTTTAAGCTACACCTTC.

V is TRBV6-1 and J is TRBJ1-6; D is unresolved. The ends were cut back, 2 bases at V and 3 bases at J, with 8 bases in the middle. CDR3 size: 15 residues. Germline values: CDR1 MNHNS, CDR2 SASEGT. The DNA for the CDR3 is TGTGCCAGCAGTGAAATTGGCCTCTATAATTCACCCCTCCACTTT. Its protein product is CASSEIGLYNSPLHF.

CDR3 sequence reads: CASQTGAPTGAFF. The DNA of the CDR3 is TGTGCCAGTCAGACAGGGGCGCCCACTGGGGCTTTCTTT. The rearrangement uses TRBV19 and TRBJ1-1, with TRBD1 identical over 8 bases. Germline CDR1 LNHDA, CDR2 SQIVND (reference sequence). Unmatched junction bases numbered 13, after V lost 8 bases and J lost 11 bases. This CDR3 comprises 13 residues.

V is TRBV6-5 and J is TRBJ2-5; the match to TRBD1 covers 7 bases. The V and J ends lost 2 bases and 5 bases, in that order; junction bases with no gene match: 8. Per the germline V gene, CDR1 is MNHEY and CDR2 is SVGAGI. The CDR3 loop spans 15 amino acids. CDR3 residues: CASSYEGAIRETQYF. CDR3 coding DNA: TGTGCCAGCAGTTACGAGGGGGCGATCCGGGAGACCCAGTACTTC.

This sequence joins TRBV5-1 and TRBJ2-1, with 14 bases lining up with TRBD2. V dropped 0 bases and J dropped 8; count of bases not matched to a gene: 16. The germline CDR1 and CDR2 sequences are SGHRS and YFSETQ. The CDR3 has 20 amino acids. The chain's CDR3 is CASSLGPVSQTSGGAYEQFF. Written as DNA, the CDR3 is TGCGCCAGCAGCTTGGGGCCAGTCTCTCAGACTAGCGGGGGGGCATATGAGCAGTTCTTC.

The gene calls are TRBV11-2 and TRBJ2-7, with a weak D call TRBD1 (6 bases). The V end was cut by 4 bases, the J end by 3 bases, with 16 bases between. Per germline, CDR1 SGHAT and CDR2 FQNNGV. This CDR3 has 15 residues. CDR3 amino acids: CASSSDRLGYYEQYF. The CDR3 DNA reads as TGTGCCAGCAGCTCCGACAGGTTGGGATACTACGAGCAGTACTTC.

The gene calls are TRBV6-5 and TRBJ1-1; 7 bases map to TRBD1. The CDR3 spans 16 residues. Trimming at V came to 4 bases and at J to 1 base, leaving 9 bases not matched to a gene. In germline, CDR1 is MNHEY, CDR2 SVGAGI. CDR3 sequence reads: CASSSHPYRGNTEAFF. In nucleotides, the CDR3 is TGTGCCAGCAGTTCTCACCCTTACAGGGGGAACACTGAAGCTTTCTTT.

The chain recombines TRBV19 with TRBJ1-2; 8 nucleotides agree with TRBD1. Trimming took 2 bases from V and 4 from J; bases not matched to a gene: 3. The CDR3 totals 14 residues. From germline, CDR1 is LNHDA and CDR2 SQIVND (reference sequence). CDR3 DNA sequence: TGTGCCAGTAGTATATTAGGGACAGGCTATGGCTACACCTTC. Translation: CASSILGTGYGYTF.